This T cell receptor beta chain was captured in a study of T cells in narcolepsy. Study results and caveats: No autoreactive T cell clone sequences appeared in some memory CD4+ repertoires. HCRT-specific and TRIB2-specific autoreactive clonotypes appeared among same-patient CSF and blood CD4+ clonotypes.

Turning to this clone: As yet, its antigen is unknown.

TCRdb's copy holds only in-frame clones and misses some; the assay was immunoSEQ multiplex PCR. Of fewer than 35,000 clones in the sample, around four fifths are singletons; the top ten hold 1.2%. This CDR3 region has 16 residues. Germline CDR1 reads LNHDA; CDR2 reads SQIVND (reference sequence). The V gene end was trimmed by 3 bases and the J gene end by 4 bases; junction bases not matched to a gene: 6. The chain recombines TRBV19 with TRBJ2-1; the match to TRBD2 covers 10 bases. The material sequenced was CD45RA- memory CD4+ T cells from PBMCs. This receptor was taken from a human donor with narcolepsy. CDR3 nucleotides: TGTGCCAGTAGTATCCGGACTAGCGGTCCGTACAATGAGCAGTTCTTC. Protein product: CASSIRTSGPYNEQFF.